What follows describes a single T cell receptor (beta chain). This CDR3 has 19 amino acids. Germline lookup yields CDR1 SGHDT and CDR2 YYEEEE. V gave up 5 bases and J gave up 3 bases; unmatched junction bases: 20. The sample is drawn from a study of blood T cell repertoires in COVID-19. Study processing details: Reference gene primer amplification in the assay estimated nucleated cell counts. The method was immunoSEQ multiplex PCR; TCRdb's version includes in-frame clones alone and lacks a portion of them. That table supplies the V and J calls and clone size; D and trimming were determined from the DNA. This sample has some 260,000 clones, with about four fifths found just once.

The sequenced sample consisted of peripheral blood. The chain couples TRBV5-6 to TRBJ2-4; TRBD1 aligns across 7 bases. The receptor's source is a man older than 75 with acute or convalescent COVID-19. The CDR3 DNA reads as TGTGCCAGCAGTCTTAAAAGGAATGTAGGGGGCGACAACAAAAACATTCAGTACTTC. Amino acids: CASSLKRNVGGDNKNIQYF.